Listed here is a single T cell receptor beta chain. These data are taken from a study of blood T cell repertoires in COVID-19. Looking at the study overall: Some COVID-19 samples were acute and others convalescent; all came from the United States, Italy and Spain. T cells, B-cell-depleted T cells, or PBMCs provided the cDNA or gDNA that served as material.

Per the original methods: Estimates of nucleated cell counts were drawn from the amplification of reference gene primers. TCRdb keeps only in-frame clones here, not all; method: immunoSEQ multiplex PCR. The D gene and trimming were derived from the DNA, and the V and J assignments and clone size from that table. Of around 67,000 clones in the sample, about 93% are singletons; the top ten hold more than 7%. Germline values: CDR1 SEHNR, CDR2 FQNEAQ (reference sequence). The CDR3 is 16 residues long. Trimming removed 4 bases from V and 0 bases from J, with 13 bases in between. This TCR was sampled from a human donor in a cohort sampled during active COVID-19. The sample taken for sequencing was peripheral blood. The chain joins TRBV7-9 to TRBJ1-5; D not resolved. For the CDR3, the DNA is TGTGCCAGCAGCTACGACGGGGAATATAGCAATCAGCCCCAGCATTTT. Protein product: CASSYDGEYSNQPQHF. The entire variable domain, with the rest obtained from reference TRBV7-9 and TRBJ1-5, is as follows: DTGVSQNPRHKITKRGQNVTFRCDPISEHNRLYWYRQTLGQGPEFLTYFQNEAQLEKSRLLSDRFSAERPKGSFSTLEIQRTEQGDSAMYLCASSYDGEYSNQPQHFGDGTRLSIL.